This T cell receptor beta chain came from a study of patients and donors after allogeneic stem cell transplantation. TCRdb ran MiXCR on the RT-PCR reads and lists one entry per CDR3 protein. This table has fewer than 500,000 distinct CDR3 sequences, more than 15% appearing once. The sequenced material came from blood, either unsorted or a sorted T cell fraction (not recorded which). The clonotype was recovered from a human donor who was either an allogeneic HSCT recipient or a stem cell or donor lymphocyte infusion donor (not recorded which). It is not recorded whose cells these are; they may come from a transplant donor.

The CDR3 bases are TGTGCCACCAGTGACCCCCGACTAGCGGGAGACACAGATACGCAGTATTTT. Amino acids: CATSDPRLAGDTDTQYF. The chain combines TRBV24-1 with TRBJ2-3, with 12 bases identical to TRBD2. The CDR3 totals 17 residues. The J segment lost 2 bases and the V segment lost 4 bases, leaving 6 bases of the junction unmatched. Germline CDR1 KGHDR, CDR2 SFDVKD.